Listed below are T cell receptor beta chains from one sample, sequenced in a study of T cell responses to AZD1222 COVID-19 vaccine. The table came from immunoSEQ multiplex PCR; TCRdb's copy has only in-frame clones and leaves some out. The sample yields about 120,000 clones, 90% to 95% seen once. The sample in question was peripheral blood, obtained on day 0 of AZD1222 vaccination. Source of these receptors: an adult in good health. CDR3s include the opening cysteine and the closing phenylalanine or tryptophan. A D gene is named only where the DNA matches it firmly. Size values are once, few and many counts, or a class for expanded clones, and some rows have none.

TRBV12-3/TRBV12-4,.,TRBJ1-1,.,CASRSGIEAFF,TGTGCCAGCAGATCAGGGATAGAAGCTTTCTTT
TRBV7-2,.,TRBJ1-3,TRBD1,CASSSAWDRLTLPSF,TGTGCCAGCAGCTCCGCTTGGGACAGGCTTACTCTCCCTTCGTTT
TRBV7-9,.,TRBJ2-7,TRBD1,CASSKDRPGNEQYF,TGTGCCAGCAGCAAGGACAGGCCGGGGAACGAGCAGTACTTC
TRBV6-5,.,TRBJ2-7,.,CASGFRVEGGEQYF,TGTGCCAGCGGGTTCCGGGTTGAAGGTGGCGAGCAGTACTTC
TRBV28,.,TRBJ1-6,.,CASSSLDQAPLNSPLHF,TGTGCCAGCAGTTCGCTCGACCAGGCGCCCCTTAATTCACCCCTCCACTTT
TRBV5-1,.,TRBJ2-1,.,CASSFWASAANEQFF,TGCGCCAGCAGCTTTTGGGCTAGCGCGGCCAATGAGCAGTTCTTC
TRBV2,.,TRBJ1-3,.,CASSEVVSSLEGNTIYF,TGTGCCAGCAGTGAAGTTGTCAGTTCCTTAGAAGGAAACACCATATATTTT
TRBV10-3,.,TRBJ2-7,TRBD1,CAISEPEWSDRGSYEQYF,TGTGCCATCAGTGAGCCAGAGTGGTCGGACAGGGGCTCCTACGAGCAGTACTTC
TRBV6-5,.,TRBJ1-3,.,CASKGGAGNTIYF,TGTGCCAGCAAGGGGGGAGCTGGAAACACCATATATTTT
TRBV9,.,TRBJ1-6,.,CASSVEGGTHNSPLHF,TGTGCCAGCAGCGTAGAGGGAGGGACCCATAATTCACCCCTCCACTTT
TRBV5-6,.,TRBJ1-5,.,CASSLREKEAPQHF,TGTGCCAGCAGCTTAAGGGAGAAGGAAGCGCCCCAGCATTTT
TRBV6-5,.,TRBJ1-1,.,CASRPTGLNTEAFF,TGTGCCAGCAGACCGACAGGACTCAACACTGAAGCTTTCTTT
TRBV27,.,TRBJ2-5,.,CASSLGGGETQYF,TGTGCCAGCAGTTTGGGGGGGGGCGAGACCCAGTACTTC
TRBV29-1,.,TRBJ2-3,.,CSVTWGYGGTDTQYF,TGCAGCGTTACCTGGGGGTATGGGGGCACAGATACGCAGTATTTT
TRBV28,.,TRBJ2-3,.,CASSFGGEDTQYF,TGTGCCAGCAGTTTTGGGGGAGAAGATACGCAGTATTTT
TRBV5-1,.,TRBJ1-1,.,CASSVQGSTEAFF,TGCGCCAGCAGCGTTCAGGGAAGCACTGAAGCTTTCTTT
TRBV20-1,.,TRBJ2-1,TRBD1,CSASQTGGSTIYNEQFF,TGCAGTGCTAGTCAAACAGGGGGCAGTACCATATACAATGAGCAGTTCTTC
TRBV7-8,.,TRBJ1-2,TRBD1,CASRQGSNYGYTF,TGTGCCAGCAGACAGGGGTCTAACTATGGCTACACCTTC
TRBV2,.,TRBJ2-3,.,CASRKDSKGDTQYF,TGTGCCAGCAGGAAGGATTCGAAAGGGGATACGCAGTATTTT
TRBV5-6,once,TRBJ2-3,.,CASSSPVVADTQYF,TGTGCCAGCAGCTCCCCCGTAGTTGCAGATACGCAGTATTTT
TRBV5-7,.,TRBJ1-4,.,CASSPRRLDSNEKLFF,TGTGCCAGCAGCCCTAGGAGGTTGGACAGTAATGAAAAACTGTTTTTT
TRBV2,.,TRBJ2-1,.,CASRDTSSYNEQFF,TGTGCCAGCAGGGACACCTCCTCCTACAATGAGCAGTTCTTC
TRBV27,.,TRBJ1-1,.,CASSPGRKTEAFF,TGTGCCAGCAGCCCCGGTAGGAAAACAGAAGCTTTCTTT
TRBV27,once,TRBJ2-3,TRBD2,CASSLGWQGGSTDTQYF,TGTGCCAGCAGTTTAGGTTGGCAGGGAGGGAGTACAGATACGCAGTATTTT
TRBV13,once,TRBJ1-1,.,CASSSTGLGFTEAFF,TGTGCCAGCAGCTCAACAGGGTTGGGTTTCACTGAAGCTTTCTTT
TRBV20-1,.,TRBJ2-5,.,CSGRDQETQYF,TGCAGTGGGCGGGACCAAGAGACCCAGTACTTC
TRBV30,once,TRBJ1-3,TRBD1,CALRTGGNPGNTIYF,TGTGCCTTAAGGACAGGGGGCAACCCTGGAAACACCATATATTTT
TRBV6-6,few,TRBJ1-1,.,CASRTGPRNTEAFF,TGTGCCTCTCGGACTGGACCCCGGAACACTGAAGCTTTCTTT
TRBV7-2,.,TRBJ2-1,TRBD2,CASSRDTSGRAWEQFF,TGTGCCAGCAGCCGCGACACTAGCGGGAGGGCTTGGGAGCAGTTCTTC
TRBV10-3,.,TRBJ1-2,.,CAIGARAGYGYTF,TGTGCCATCGGGGCAAGGGCGGGATATGGCTACACCTTC
TRBV11-2,few,TRBJ2-5,.,CASSFLGVQETQYF,TGTGCCAGCAGCTTCTTGGGGGTCCAGGAGACCCAGTACTTC
TRBV4-1,.,TRBJ2-7,TRBD1,CASSRGQDYEQYF,TGCGCCAGCAGCCGAGGACAGGATTACGAGCAGTACTTC
TRBV28,.,TRBJ2-7,TRBD1,CASRRQGAGYEQYF,TGTGCCAGCAGGAGACAGGGGGCGGGGTACGAGCAGTACTTC
TRBV30,.,TRBJ1-5,.,CAWSGTFPEQPQHF,TGTGCCTGGAGTGGGACGTTCCCGGAGCAGCCCCAGCATTTT
TRBV10-1,.,TRBJ1-2,.,CASSESAGLPNYGYTF,TGCGCCAGCAGTGAGTCTGCAGGGCTCCCTAACTATGGCTACACCTTC
TRBV30,.,TRBJ1-1,TRBD1,CAWSAPSGQVNTEAFF,TGTGCCTGGAGTGCCCCCTCGGGACAGGTGAACACTGAAGCTTTCTTT
TRBV18,few,TRBJ1-2,.,CASSPPESYGYTF,TGTGCCAGCTCACCACCAGAGTCCTATGGCTACACCTTC
TRBV7-9,.,TRBJ2-1,TRBD2,CASSFGTLAGLKGNEQFF,TGTGCCAGCAGCTTCGGAACCTTAGCGGGATTGAAGGGCAATGAGCAGTTCTTC
TRBV4-1,once,TRBJ2-7,.,CASSTYPSEQYF,TGCGCCAGCAGCACCTATCCTTCCGAGCAGTACTTC
TRBV7-8,once,TRBJ2-1,.,CASSLVPNEQFF,TGTGCCAGCAGCTTAGTCCCCAATGAGCAGTTCTTC
TRBV6-1,few,TRBJ1-3,.,CASSDRTLGRSGNTIYF,TGTGCCAGCAGTGACAGGACCCTCGGTCGATCTGGAAACACCATATATTTT
TRBV5-6,.,TRBJ1-5,.,CASSLATGLGTQHF,TGTGCCAGCAGCTTGGCTACAGGGTTGGGGACCCAGCATTTT
TRBV29-1,.,TRBJ2-3,.,CSVRARVTDTQYF,TGCAGCGTTCGAGCCAGGGTGACCGATACGCAGTATTTT
TRBV27,once,TRBJ2-7,.,CASSLWAGTSYEQYF,TGTGCCAGCAGTTTATGGGCGGGGACGTCCTACGAGCAGTACTTC
TRBV30,.,TRBJ2-1,.,CAWRSFGNEQFF,TGTGCCTGGAGATCTTTCGGCAATGAGCAGTTCTTC
TRBV7-8,.,TRBJ2-3,.,CASIPGGGPVDTQYF,TGTGCCAGCATCCCTGGGGGTGGACCGGTCGATACGCAGTATTTT
TRBV4-2,.,TRBJ2-7,.,CASSDGYEQYF,TGTGCCAGCAGCGACGGATACGAGCAGTACTTC
TRBV7-8,.,TRBJ2-1,.,CASSPSNEQFF,TGTGCCAGCAGCCCGTCGAATGAGCAGTTCTTC
TRBV18,.,TRBJ1-5,.,CASSPPSGSGQPQHF,TGTGCCAGCTCACCACCGTCAGGTTCGGGTCAGCCCCAGCATTTT
TRBV6-1,.,TRBJ1-1,.,CASREGTLMAEAFF,TGTGCCAGCAGGGAAGGGACATTAATGGCTGAAGCTTTCTTT
TRBV6-2/TRBV6-3,.,TRBJ1-5,.,CASSYPLASPNQPQHF,TGTGCCAGCAGTTACCCTCTCGCGAGCCCCAATCAGCCCCAGCATTTT
TRBV28,.,TRBJ2-7,TRBD2,CASRGGLAAYEQYF,TGTGCCAGCAGAGGGGGACTAGCCGCCTACGAGCAGTACTTC
TRBV28,.,TRBJ2-5,TRBD2,CASSRDYETQYF,TGTGCCAGCAGTCGGGACTACGAGACCCAGTACTTC
TRBV28,.,TRBJ1-4,.,CASSSAGREEKLFF,TGTGCCAGCAGTTCGGCAGGTCGAGAAGAAAAACTGTTTTTT
TRBV27,.,TRBJ2-2,.,CASSFNTGELFF,TGTGCCAGCAGTTTCAACACCGGGGAGCTGTTTTTT
TRBV15,.,TRBJ2-3,.,CATSMGTYSTDTQYF,TGTGCCACCAGCATGGGGACCTATAGCACAGATACGCAGTATTTT
TRBV5-1,.,TRBJ1-1,.,CALNETTVLAFF,TGCGCCTTAAATGAGACAACGGTGCTCGCTTTCTTT
TRBV12-5,.,TRBJ1-6,.,CASGLPGPGAPLHF,TGTGCTAGTGGTTTACCGGGGCCGGGGGCACCCCTCCACTTT
TRBV27,.,TRBJ1-1,TRBD1,CASSSGTGIGAFF,TGTGCCAGCAGTTCAGGGACAGGCATCGGAGCTTTCTTT